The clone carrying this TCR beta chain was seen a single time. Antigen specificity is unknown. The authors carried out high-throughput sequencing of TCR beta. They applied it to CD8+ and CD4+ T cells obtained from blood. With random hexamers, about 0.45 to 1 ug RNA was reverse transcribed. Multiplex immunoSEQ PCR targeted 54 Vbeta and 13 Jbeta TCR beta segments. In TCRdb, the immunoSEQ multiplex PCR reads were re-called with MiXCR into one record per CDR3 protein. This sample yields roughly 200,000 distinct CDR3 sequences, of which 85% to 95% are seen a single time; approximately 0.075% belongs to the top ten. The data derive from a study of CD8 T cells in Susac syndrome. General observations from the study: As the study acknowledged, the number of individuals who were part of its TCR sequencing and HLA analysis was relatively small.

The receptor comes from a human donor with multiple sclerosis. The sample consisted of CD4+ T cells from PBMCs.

The CDR3 DNA is TGTGCCTGGAGTACCCAGTCGGGGGGGCAAGAGACCCAGTACTTC. Residues: CAWSTQSGGQETQYF. The V and J genes are TRBV30 and TRBJ2-5; 8 bases are a match to TRBD2. V lost 2 bases to trimming and J lost 2 bases; unmatched junction nucleotides: 7. The germline V gene encodes CDR1 GTSNPN and CDR2 SVGIG (reference sequence). The CDR3 extends over 15 amino acids.